What follows are 27 T cell receptor beta chains derived from one specimen sequenced in a study of neurological immune-mediated disorders. Time point here: longitudinal time-point 3. TCRdb analysed the 5' RACE reads with MiXCR anew, one entry per CDR3 protein. The table shows more than 100,000 distinct CDR3 sequences, with less than 14% occurring only once. Material for sequencing was PBMCs. The receptors derive from a female donor with HTLV-1-associated myelopathy (HAM/TSP).

This clonotype was seen at least ten times. The chain's CDR3 is CAASRGLLYGYTF. CDR3 bases: TGTGCCGCGAGCAGGGGGCTTCTCTATGGCTACACCTTC. The rearrangement joins TRBV7-2 to TRBJ1-2; 8 bases agree with TRBD1. The CDR3 runs 13 residues. J was trimmed by 4 bases and V by 11 bases; bases with no gene match: 9. CDR1 and CDR2 (germline): SGHTA, FQGNSA.

V usage is TRBV4-1 and J usage is TRBJ1-3, with D unclear. The CDR3 runs to 17 residues. Deletions cut 0 bases from V and 4 bases from J, with 16 bases between. Germline V lookup: CDR1 MGHRA, CDR2 YSYEKL. CDR3 amino acids: CASSQDSGLLRGNTIYF. The CDR3 DNA reads TGCGCCAGCAGCCAAGACTCGGGGTTGCTGCGGGGAAACACCATATATTTT.

Ten or more counts support this clonotype. J is TRBJ2-3 and V is TRBV5-1, with D possibly TRBD2 on 7 matching bases. V dropped 2 bases and J dropped 4 bases, with 11 bases sitting between them. Per germline, CDR1 SGHRS and CDR2 YFSETQ. The length of the CDR3 is 14 residues. The CDR3 region has the DNA TGCGCCAGCAGCTTCGGGGGGCGGTCAGATACGCAGTATTTT. It is translated as CASSFGGRSDTQYF.

This clonotype has at least ten counts. The genes are TRBV20-1 and TRBJ2-2; TRBD1 is a possible D gene (6 bases). Trimming cost V 4 bases and J 2 bases, with 11 bases left between them. The CDR3 extends over 14 amino acids. Germline lookup yields CDR1 DFQATT and CDR2 SNEGSKA (reference sequence). DNA for the CDR3: TGCAGTGCTACGGGACACGTAAACACCGGGGAGCTGTTTTTT. Translation gives CSATGHVNTGELFF.

Comments on this clonotype: One end of the junction fails to match germline, which may point to a read error. This chain links TRBV5-6 with TRBJ2-5; 8 bases align to TRBD1. This CDR3 has 14 amino acids. In germline, CDR1 is SGHDT, CDR2 YYEEEE. DNA for the CDR3: TGTGTCAGCAACCTGACAGGGGTGGGCGAGACCCAGTACTTC. It codes for CVSNLTGVGETQYF.

This clonotype was seen at least ten times. This chain links TRBV4-1 with TRBJ2-5, with 7 positions matching TRBD2. Germline lookup yields CDR1 MGHRA and CDR2 YSYEKL. Unmatched junction bases numbered 4, after V lost 0 bases and J lost 0 bases. This CDR3 has 16 amino acids. The CDR3 DNA is TGCGCCAGCAGCCAAGAGCGCGGGAGAGACCAAGAGACCCAGTACTTC. This gives the protein CASSQERGRDQETQYF.

This clonotype was counted many times. The V call is TRBV7-8, the J call TRBJ2-3; D is unresolved. Germline values: CDR1 SGHVS, CDR2 FQNEAQ. The V end was cut by 5 bases, the J end by 0 bases, with 15 bases between. This CDR3 spans 16 amino acids. The DNA for the CDR3 is TGTGCCAGCAGCCCCCGGCGGAGACCGAGCACAGATACGCAGTATTTT. Its protein is CASSPRRRPSTDTQYF.

This clonotype was found many times. The chain uses TRBV7-8 and TRBJ2-3; 12 bases agree with TRBD2. J gave up 0 bases and V 5 bases, and 9 bases lay outside the gene matches. Germline V gene sequence: CDR1 SGHVS, CDR2 FQNEAQ. This CDR3 spans 18 amino acids. The CDR3 protein is CASSRRLAGASSTDTQYF. CDR3 bases: TGTGCCAGCAGCCGGCGACTAGCGGGGGCATCTAGCACAGATACGCAGTATTTT. The variable domain in full, with the rest retrieved from reference TRBV7-8 and TRBJ2-3, is GAGVSQSPRYKVAKRGQDVALRCDPISGHVSLFWYQQALGQGPEFLTYFQNEAQLDKSGLPSDRFFAERPEGSVSTLKIQRTQQEDSAVYLCASSRRLAGASSTDTQYFGPGTRLTVL.

Ten or more counts support this clonotype. The V call is TRBV15, the J call TRBJ2-2; TRBD1 matches 8 bases. CDR3 length: 16 residues. With 1 base clipped from V and 6 bases from J, the junction kept 7 bases outside the gene matches. Germline V lookup: CDR1 LNHNV, CDR2 YYDKDF (reference sequence). CDR3 sequence: CATSRGRDRTPGELFF. The CDR3 DNA sequence: TGTGCCACCAGCAGAGGCCGGGACAGGACTCCCGGGGAGCTGTTTTTT.

This clonotype was counted between two and nine times. The rearrangement uses TRBV12-3 or TRBV12-4 and TRBJ1-5; no firm D call. V lost 3 bases and J lost 3, with 9 bases in between. CDR3 size: 14 residues. CDR3 in DNA: TGTGCCAGCAGTTTTTCACTGTTCAATCAGCCCCAGCATTTT. It is translated as CASSFSLFNQPQHF.

The V gene is TRBV5-1, the J gene TRBJ1-4, with a possible D match to TRBD1 (6 bases). CDR3 length: 14 amino acids. V dropped 4 bases and J dropped 7 bases, with 14 bases sitting between them. CDR1 and CDR2 from the germline V gene are SGHRS and YFSETQ. In DNA, the CDR3 is TGCGCCAGCAGCGAAGACAGGCCGAGTGAAAAACTGTTTTTT. Translated: CASSEDRPSEKLFF. The complete variable domain, with remaining parts taken from reference TRBV5-1 and TRBJ1-4, reads KAGVTQTPRYLIKTRGQQVTLSCSPISGHRSVSWYQQTPGQGLQFLFEYFSETQRNKGNFPGRFSGRQFSNSRSEMNVSTLELGDSALYLCASSEDRPSEKLFFGSGTQLSVL.

This clonotype was seen repeatedly, ten times or more. J is TRBJ2-1 and V is TRBV5-1; 11 bases line up with TRBD2. The CDR3 has 17 residues. V lost 1 base and J lost 7; bases outside the gene matches: 10. The germline V gene has CDR1 SGHRS and CDR2 YFSETQ. This chain's CDR3 is CASSLHLAGGMRNEQFF. The CDR3 DNA follows: TGCGCCAGCAGCTTGCACCTAGCGGGGGGAATGCGGAATGAGCAGTTCTTC.

Regarding this clonotype: This may come from a read error, since a much larger clone is one base off. The chain couples TRBV7-6 to TRBJ2-7; D tentatively reads TRBD1 or TRBD2 (6 bases each). Trimming shortened V by 4 bases and J by 3 bases, and 16 bases separated the two germline ends. CDR1 is SGHVS, CDR2 FNYEAQ, per germline. CDR3 size: 15 residues. CDR3 nucleotide sequence: TGTGCCAGCAGCTGCGGGGACACGAGATTCTACGAGCAGTACTTC. It translates to CASSCGDTRFYEQYF.

This clonotype turned up a few times. This chain joins TRBV10-1 and TRBJ2-3; a possible D gene is TRBD1 (6 bases). The V end was cut by 4 bases, the J end by 0 bases, with 11 bases between. CDR3 length: 15 residues. Germline CDR1 reads WNHNN; CDR2 reads SYGVQD (reference sequence). CDR3 region: CASSAPGHSTDTQYF. CDR3 bases: TGCGCCAGCAGTGCACCGGGACACAGCACAGATACGCAGTATTTT.

This clonotype was counted many times. V is TRBV28 and J is TRBJ2-3; D uncertain. With 4 bases removed from V and 0 bases from J, the gap between germline ends came to 14 bases. CDR3 length: 16 amino acids. CDR1 MDHEN and CDR2 SYDVKM come from the germline V gene. Here the CDR3 DNA reads TGTGCCAGCAGTTCCGTCGACTCCACTAGCACAGATACGCAGTATTTT. It specifies CASSSVDSTSTDTQYF.

This clonotype was found a few times. The V call is TRBV5-1, the J call TRBJ2-7; 10 bases line up with TRBD1. Germline trimming cut 7 bases from V and 2 bases from J; bases unmatched to any gene: 9. There are 15 residues in the CDR3. Germline V gives CDR1 SGHRS, CDR2 YFSETQ. In DNA form, the CDR3 reads TGCGCCAGCGGAACCGGGACAGGGGATCCCTACGAGCAGTACTTC. Translated: CASGTGTGDPYEQYF.

This clonotype was observed many times. The DNA is left out, because the CDR3 cannot be placed on it with certainty; the CDR3 is given as TCRdb lists it. This chain links TRBV5-1 with TRBJ2-3; the D call TRBD1 from the table was never checked on the DNA. CDR1 is SGHRS and CDR2 is YFSETQ in the germline V gene. The CDR3 is made up of 14 amino acids, end residues included. Here the CDR3 reads CASSSSGDTDTQYF.

This clonotype showed up just a few times. This rearrangement joins TRBV5-1 to TRBJ2-4, with D perhaps matching TRBD1 or TRBD2 (5 bases each). Germline V lookup: CDR1 SGHRS, CDR2 YFSETQ. This CDR3 has 14 amino acids. Trimming shortened V by 0 bases and J by 6 bases, and 10 bases separated the two germline ends. This CDR3 reads CASSLGAGGNIQYF. The CDR3 nucleotides read TGCGCCAGCAGCTTGGGGGCTGGGGGAAACATTCAGTACTTC. Full variable domain (missing parts from reference TRBV5-1 and TRBJ2-4): KAGVTQTPRYLIKTRGQQVTLSCSPISGHRSVSWYQQTPGQGLQFLFEYFSETQRNKGNFPGRFSGRQFSNSRSEMNVSTLELGDSALYLCASSLGAGGNIQYFGAGTRLSVL.

The table lists this clonotype with many counts. V is TRBV5-4 and J is TRBJ2-7, with D tentatively TRBD2 (6 bases). The CDR3 runs to 17 residues. In germline, CDR1 is SGHNT, CDR2 YYREEE (reference sequence). The V and J ends lost 2 bases and 0 bases respectively, with 18 bases between them. The CDR3 here is CASSFRTNALSSYEQYF. The CDR3 DNA follows: TGTGCCAGCAGCTTTCGGACTAACGCCCTAAGCTCCTACGAGCAGTACTTC.

This clonotype was seen repeatedly, ten times or more. The chain employs TRBV5-6 and TRBJ2-7; D perhaps matches TRBD2 (6 bases). Trimming left V 1 base short and J 0 bases short, with 11 bases between. Germline CDR1 and CDR2: SGHDT and YYEEEE. The CDR3 is made up of 15 amino acids. CDR3 amino acids: CASSLRSGSSYEQYF. CDR3 coding DNA: TGTGCCAGCAGCTTGCGTAGCGGTAGCTCCTACGAGCAGTACTTC.

J is TRBJ2-3 and V is TRBV28, with 9 bases fitting TRBD1. The V segment lost 11 bases and the J segment 1 base; nucleotides outside the gene matches: 7. Germline-derived CDR1 and CDR2 are MDHEN and SYDVKM. The CDR3 loop spans 14 amino acids. CDR3 sequence (DNA): TGTGCCGGAACAGGGGGCGCGGGCACAGATACGCAGTATTTT. Translation: CAGTGGAGTDTQYF.

This clonotype has a handful of counts. This chain connects TRBV20-1 to TRBJ2-5; D may be TRBD2 (7 bases). V lost 5 bases, J lost 5 bases, and 18 bases lay in between. From germline, CDR1 is DFQATT and CDR2 SNEGSKA (reference sequence). This CDR3 contains 14 residues. In DNA, the CDR3 is TGCAGTGCTCAAACAGGGAGGGTCCGGGAGACCCAGTACTTC. Its translation: CSAQTGRVRETQYF.

The chain combines TRBV29-1 with TRBJ2-2; D ambiguous. The V end lost 7 bases, the J end lost 7 bases, and 10 bases lay between the germline ends. Germline V CDR1 and CDR2: SQVTM, ANQGSEA. The length of the CDR3 is 11 residues. CDR3 protein: CSGNSGGELFF. The CDR3 nucleotides are TGCAGCGGCAATAGTGGCGGGGAGCTGTTTTTT.

Notes on this clonotype: One junction end does not reproduce the germline sequence, and a read error may be involved. The chain recombines TRBV5-1 with TRBJ2-3, with D possibly matching TRBD1 (6 bases). This CDR3 has 17 amino acids. Per the germline V gene, CDR1 is SGHRS and CDR2 is YFSETQ. Written as DNA, the CDR3 is TGCGCCATCAGCTTGGCCATGTCAGGGGTGATCACAGATACGCAGTATTTT. This encodes CAISLAMSGVITDTQYF.

This clonotype showed up many times. This rearrangement joins TRBV5-1 to TRBJ2-3, with 8 bases that match TRBD1. There are 17 residues in the CDR3. Germline V CDR1 and CDR2: SGHRS, YFSETQ. V shed 0 bases, J shed 4 bases, and the junction held 10 bases outside the gene matches. The CDR3 DNA is TGCGCCAGCAGCTTGGACAGGACAGGGTTAAGGGCAGATACGCAGTATTTT. Translation: CASSLDRTGLRADTQYF.

Ten or more counts support this clonotype. The CDR3 nucleotides are TGTGCCAGCAGTGATGATAGTCTCGCTACGCAGTATTTT. It yields the protein CASSDDSLATQYF. The rearrangement uses TRBV2 and TRBJ2-3; no definite D call. CDR1 is SNHLY and CDR2 is FYNNEI in the germline V gene. There are 13 residues in the CDR3. V lost 3 bases, J lost 8 bases, and 12 bases lay in between.

This clonotype was recorded at least ten times. The chain joins TRBV20-1 to TRBJ2-6; D is undetermined. The CDR3 runs 17 residues. V lost 3 bases and J 0 bases, leaving 15 bases between the germline ends. Germline lookup yields CDR1 DFQATT and CDR2 SNEGSKA (reference sequence). The CDR3 DNA reads TGCAGTGCTAGGTTGGCGGACCCTTTCTCTGGGGCCAACGTCCTGACTTTC. It yields the protein CSARLADPFSGANVLTF.